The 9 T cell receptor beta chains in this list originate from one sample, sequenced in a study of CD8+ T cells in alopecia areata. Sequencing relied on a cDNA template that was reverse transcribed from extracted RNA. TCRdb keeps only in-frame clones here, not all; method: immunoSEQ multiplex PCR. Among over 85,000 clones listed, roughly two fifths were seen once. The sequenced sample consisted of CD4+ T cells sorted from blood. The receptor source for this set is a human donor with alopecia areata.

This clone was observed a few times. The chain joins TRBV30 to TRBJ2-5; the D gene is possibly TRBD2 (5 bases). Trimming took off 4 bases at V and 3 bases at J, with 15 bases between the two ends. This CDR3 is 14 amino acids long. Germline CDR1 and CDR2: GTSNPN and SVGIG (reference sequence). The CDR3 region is CAWNKNGKEETQYF. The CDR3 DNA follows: TGTGCCTGGAATAAGAACGGGAAAGAAGAGACCCAGTACTTC.

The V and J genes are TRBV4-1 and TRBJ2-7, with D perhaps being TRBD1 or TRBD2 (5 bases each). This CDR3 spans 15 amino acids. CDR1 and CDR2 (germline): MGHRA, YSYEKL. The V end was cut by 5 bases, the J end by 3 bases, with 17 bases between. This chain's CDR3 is CASSFMPGPNYEQYF. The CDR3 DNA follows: TGCGCCAGCAGCTTCATGCCGGGACCAAACTACGAGCAGTACTTC.

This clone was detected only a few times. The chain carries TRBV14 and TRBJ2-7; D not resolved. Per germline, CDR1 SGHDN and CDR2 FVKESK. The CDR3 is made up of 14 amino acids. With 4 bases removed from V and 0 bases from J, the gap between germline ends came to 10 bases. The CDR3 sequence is CASSRQLGSYEQYF. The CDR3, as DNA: TGTGCCAGCAGCCGCCAGTTGGGCTCCTACGAGCAGTACTTC.

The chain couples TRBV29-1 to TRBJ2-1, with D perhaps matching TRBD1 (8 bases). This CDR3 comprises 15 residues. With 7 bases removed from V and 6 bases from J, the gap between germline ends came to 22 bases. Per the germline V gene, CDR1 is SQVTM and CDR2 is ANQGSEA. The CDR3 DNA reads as TGCAGCGCCGGGGGGACAGGAAAGAGGGCCAATGAGCAGTTCTTC. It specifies CSAGGTGKRANEQFF.

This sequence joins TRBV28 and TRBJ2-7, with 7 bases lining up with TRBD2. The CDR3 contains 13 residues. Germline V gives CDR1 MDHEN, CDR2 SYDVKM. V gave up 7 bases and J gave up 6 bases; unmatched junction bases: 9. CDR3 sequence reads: CASTIPPGGEQYF. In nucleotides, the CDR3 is TGTGCCAGCACCATTCCCCCGGGGGGCGAGCAGTACTTC.

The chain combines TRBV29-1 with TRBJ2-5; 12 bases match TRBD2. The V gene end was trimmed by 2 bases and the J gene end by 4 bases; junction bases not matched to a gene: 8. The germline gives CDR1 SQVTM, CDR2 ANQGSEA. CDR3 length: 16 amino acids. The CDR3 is CSVEPIELAGGETQYF. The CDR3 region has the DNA TGCAGCGTTGAACCGATAGAACTAGCGGGGGGAGAGACCCAGTACTTC.

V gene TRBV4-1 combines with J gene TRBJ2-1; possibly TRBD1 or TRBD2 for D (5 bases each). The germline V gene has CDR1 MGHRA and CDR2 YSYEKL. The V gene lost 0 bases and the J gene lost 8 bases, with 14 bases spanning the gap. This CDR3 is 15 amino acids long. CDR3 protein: CASSQDGTGPDEQFF. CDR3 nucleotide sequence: TGCGCCAGCAGCCAAGATGGGACGGGGCCTGATGAGCAGTTCTTC.

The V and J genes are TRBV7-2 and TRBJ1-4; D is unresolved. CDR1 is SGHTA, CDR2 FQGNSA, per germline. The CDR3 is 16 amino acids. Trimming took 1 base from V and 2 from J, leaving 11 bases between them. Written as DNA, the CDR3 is TGTGCCAGCAGCTTAGTATTAGGGTACACTAATGAAAAACTGTTTTTT. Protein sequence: CASSLVLGYTNEKLFF.

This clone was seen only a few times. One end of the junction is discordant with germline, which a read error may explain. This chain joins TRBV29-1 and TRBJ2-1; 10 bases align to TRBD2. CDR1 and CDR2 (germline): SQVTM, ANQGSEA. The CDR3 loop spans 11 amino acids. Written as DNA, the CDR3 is TGCAGCGTTGAATCTAGCGGGAGTCTAATCTTC. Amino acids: CSVESSGSLIF.